This T cell receptor (beta chain) was sequenced for a study of T cells after somatic rescue of genetic block. Assay used: immunoSEQ multiplex PCR; TCRdb lists only in-frame clones, some missing. The sample lists around 10,000 clones; around 69% were seen once. The germline CDR1 and CDR2 sequences are SQVTM and ANQGSEA. J gave up 2 bases and V 1 base, and 8 bases lay outside the gene matches. The CDR3 length is 16 residues. The specimen sequenced was peripheral blood mononuclear cells (PBMCs). This sequence was found in a boy aged 5-17 years. This chain uses TRBV29-1 with TRBJ2-3; TRBD1 matches at 8 bases. CDR3 residues: CSVEGDRDRSTDTQYF. CDR3 bases: TGCAGCGTTGAAGGGGACCGGGACAGGTCCACAGATACGCAGTATTTT.